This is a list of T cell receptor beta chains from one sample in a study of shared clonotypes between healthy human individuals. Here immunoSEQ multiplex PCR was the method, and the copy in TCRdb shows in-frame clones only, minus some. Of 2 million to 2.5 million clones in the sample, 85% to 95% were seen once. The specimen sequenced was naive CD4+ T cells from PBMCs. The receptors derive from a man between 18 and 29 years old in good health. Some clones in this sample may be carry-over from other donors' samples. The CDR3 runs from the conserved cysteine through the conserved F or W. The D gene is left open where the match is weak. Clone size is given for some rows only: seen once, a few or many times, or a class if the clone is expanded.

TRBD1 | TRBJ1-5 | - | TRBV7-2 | CASSRDRGNNQPQHF | TGTGCCAGCAGCCGGGACAGGGGGAACAATCAGCCCCAGCATTTT
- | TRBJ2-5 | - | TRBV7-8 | CASRGKEGTQYF | TGTGCCAGCCGGGGCAAGGAGGGGACCCAGTACTTC
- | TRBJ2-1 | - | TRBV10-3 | CAISELGGTSSYNEQFF | TGTGCCATCAGTGAGTTGGGCGGGACGAGCTCCTACAATGAGCAGTTCTTC
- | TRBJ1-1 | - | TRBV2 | CASYGDTEAFF | TGTGCCAGTTATGGGGACACTGAAGCTTTCTTT
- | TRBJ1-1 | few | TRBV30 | CAWSVSGFGTEAFF | TGTGCCTGGAGTGTATCAGGGTTCGGCACTGAAGCTTTCTTT
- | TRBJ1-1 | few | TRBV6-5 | CASIGNTEAFF | TGTGCCAGCATCGGGAACACTGAAGCTTTCTTT
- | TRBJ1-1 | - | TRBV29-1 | CSVENPTRVGTEAFF | TGCAGCGTTGAAAACCCTACCCGGGTGGGCACTGAAGCTTTCTTT
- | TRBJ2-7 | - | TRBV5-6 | CASSLAVYEQYF | TGTGCCAGCAGCTTGGCAGTCTACGAGCAGTACTTC
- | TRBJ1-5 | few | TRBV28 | CATNWGGQGNQPQHF | TGTGCCACCAACTGGGGGGGGCAGGGCAATCAGCCCCAGCATTTT
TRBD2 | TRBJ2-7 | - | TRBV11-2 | CASSLYPSGSHEQYF | TGTGCCAGCAGCTTATACCCTAGCGGGAGCCACGAGCAGTACTTC
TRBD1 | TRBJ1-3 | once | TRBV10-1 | CATTPRGDRGAGNTIYF | TGCGCCACGACACCGCGAGGGGACAGGGGAGCTGGAAACACCATATATTTT
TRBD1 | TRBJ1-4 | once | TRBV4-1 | CASSHPQGTGKGLFF | TGCGCCAGCAGCCATCCCCAGGGGACAGGCAAGGGATTGTTTTTT
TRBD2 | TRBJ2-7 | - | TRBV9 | CASSPRLAAYEQYF | TGTGCCAGCAGCCCTCGACTAGCCGCCTACGAGCAGTACTTC
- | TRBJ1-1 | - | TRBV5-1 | CASSLDRGWEEAFF | TGCGCCAGCAGTTTGGACAGAGGGTGGGAGGAAGCTTTCTTT
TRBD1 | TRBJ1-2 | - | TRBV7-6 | CASSPGQARRHGYTF | TGTGCCAGCAGCCCGGGACAGGCGAGAAGGCATGGCTACACCTTC
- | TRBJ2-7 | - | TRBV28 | CASSRQFSYEQYF | TGTGCCAGCAGCCGACAGTTCTCCTACGAGCAGTACTTC
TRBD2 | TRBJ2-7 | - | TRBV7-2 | CASRPGTSGSKYF | TGTGCCAGCAGACCCGGGACTAGCGGGAGTAAGTACTTC
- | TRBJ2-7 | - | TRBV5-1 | CASSGGAAAYEQYF | TGCGCCAGCAGCGGGGGGGCAGCTGCCTACGAGCAGTACTTC
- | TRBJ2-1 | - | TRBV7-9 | CASSLARISSYNEQFF | TGTGCCAGCAGCTTAGCCCGGATAAGCTCCTACAATGAGCAGTTCTTC
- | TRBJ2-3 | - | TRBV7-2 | CASSLAPPDTQYF | TGTGCCAGCAGCTTAGCGCCCCCAGATACGCAGTATTTT
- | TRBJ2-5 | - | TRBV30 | CAWSVSGGRETQYF | TGTGCCTGGAGTGTTTCCGGAGGGCGCGAGACCCAGTACTTC
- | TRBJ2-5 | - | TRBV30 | CAWSFRVVGTQYF | TGTGCCTGGAGTTTTCGGGTAGTTGGGACCCAGTACTTC
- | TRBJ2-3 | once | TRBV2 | CASKGGLASDTQYF | TGTGCCAGCAAGGGGGGGCTAGCATCAGATACGCAGTATTTT
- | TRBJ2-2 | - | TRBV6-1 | CATKRGPATGELFF | TGTGCCACTAAACGGGGACCGGCCACCGGGGAGCTGTTTTTT
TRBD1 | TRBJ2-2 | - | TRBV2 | CASSWDRGRHTGELFF | TGTGCCAGCAGTTGGGACAGGGGGCGTCACACCGGGGAGCTGTTTTTT
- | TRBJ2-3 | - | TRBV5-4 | CASSLGGPMGDTQYF | TGTGCCAGCAGCTTGGGAGGCCCTATGGGGGATACGCAGTATTTT
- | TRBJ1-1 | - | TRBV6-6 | CASSPSSGRGAFF | TGTGCCAGCAGTCCCAGTTCCGGCCGGGGAGCTTTCTTT
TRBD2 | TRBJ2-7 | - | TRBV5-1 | CASSFSWGGTSYEQYF | TGCGCCAGCAGCTTTAGTTGGGGGGGGACTTCCTACGAGCAGTACTTC
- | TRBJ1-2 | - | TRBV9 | CASSAGGYYGYTF | TGTGCCAGCAGCGCCGGGGGGTACTATGGCTACACCTTC
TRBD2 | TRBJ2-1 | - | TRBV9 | CASSVTQPGTSTDEQFF | TGTGCCAGCAGCGTAACCCAACCCGGGACTAGTACAGATGAGCAGTTCTTC
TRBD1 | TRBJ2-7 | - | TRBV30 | CAWSVDRGGLYF | TGTGCCTGGAGTGTAGACAGGGGAGGTTTATACTTC
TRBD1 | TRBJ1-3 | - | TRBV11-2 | CASSPVGTDSGNTIYF | TGTGCCAGCAGCCCTGTGGGGACAGACTCTGGAAACACCATATATTTT
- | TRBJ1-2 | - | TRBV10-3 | CAISEGAGQGYTF | TGTGCCATCAGTGAGGGGGCAGGGCAAGGCTACACCTTC
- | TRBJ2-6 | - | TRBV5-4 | CASRPSGANVLTF | TGTGCCAGCAGACCCTCTGGGGCCAACGTCCTGACTTTC
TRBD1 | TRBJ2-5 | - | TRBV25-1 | CASSVGQGWETQYF | TGTGCCAGCAGTGTGGGACAGGGGTGGGAGACCCAGTACTTC
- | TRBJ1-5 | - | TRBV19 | CASSMHANQPQHF | TGTGCCAGTAGTATGCACGCCAATCAGCCCCAGCATTTT
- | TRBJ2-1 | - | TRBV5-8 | CASHRTNNEQFF | TGTGCCAGCCATCGGACCAACAATGAGCAGTTCTTC
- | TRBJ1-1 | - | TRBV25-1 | CASSRELVGAFF | TGTGCCAGCAGTAGAGAACTCGTGGGAGCTTTCTTT
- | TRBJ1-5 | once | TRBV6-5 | CASSYSRTSNQPQHF | TGTGCCAGCAGTTACTCCAGGACAAGCAATCAGCCCCAGCATTTT
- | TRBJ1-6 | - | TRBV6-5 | CASSYSMGLGSALHF | TGTGCCAGCAGTTACTCGATGGGTCTTGGATCGGCCCTCCACTTT
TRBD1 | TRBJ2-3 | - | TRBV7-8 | CASSPPMQGAITDTQYF | TGTGCCAGCAGCCCCCCTATGCAGGGGGCAATCACAGATACGCAGTATTTT
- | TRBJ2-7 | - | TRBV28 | CASSPVPTGEQYF | TGTGCCAGCAGCCCCGTCCCGACTGGAGAGCAGTACTTC
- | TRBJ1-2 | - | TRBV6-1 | CASSEQGRTNYGYTF | TGTGCCAGCAGTGAACAGGGACGTACTAACTATGGCTACACCTTC
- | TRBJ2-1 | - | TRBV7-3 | CASSPSVLGGSYNEQFF | TGTGCCAGCAGCCCGAGCGTATTAGGAGGATCCTACAATGAGCAGTTCTTC
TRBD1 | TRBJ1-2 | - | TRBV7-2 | CASSLGTGRYGYTF | TGTGCCAGCAGCTTAGGGACAGGAAGATATGGCTACACCTTC
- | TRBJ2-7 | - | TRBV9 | CASSPRDFTYEQYF | TGTGCCAGCAGCCCTAGGGACTTCACCTACGAGCAGTACTTC
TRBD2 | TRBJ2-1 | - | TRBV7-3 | CASSGLGSGNYNEQFF | TGTGCCAGCAGCGGGCTAGGTAGCGGGAATTACAATGAGCAGTTCTTC
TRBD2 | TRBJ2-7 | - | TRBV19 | CASSRSRLGTSGFYEQYF | TGTGCCAGTAGTCGTTCTAGACTCGGGACTAGCGGATTCTACGAGCAGTACTTC
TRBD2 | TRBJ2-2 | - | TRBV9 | CASSVGTSGRLAGELFF | TGTGCCAGCAGCGTAGGGACTAGCGGGAGGTTAGCCGGGGAGCTGTTTTTT
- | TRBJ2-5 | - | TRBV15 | CATSPHWTAQETQYF | TGTGCCACCAGCCCCCACTGGACAGCCCAAGAGACCCAGTACTTC
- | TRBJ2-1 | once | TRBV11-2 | CASRPPTGTAQFF | TGTGCCAGCAGACCTCCTACCGGGACCGCCCAGTTCTTC
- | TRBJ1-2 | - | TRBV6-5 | CASSYEASGYGYTF | TGTGCCAGCAGTTACGAGGCATCTGGCTATGGCTACACCTTC
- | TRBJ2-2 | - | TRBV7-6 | CASSPSGFGTGELFF | TGTGCCAGCAGCCCGAGCGGGTTCGGCACCGGGGAGCTGTTTTTT
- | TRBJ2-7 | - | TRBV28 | CASSLIGPQATYEQYF | TGTGCCAGCAGTCTAATCGGGCCACAAGCAACCTACGAGCAGTACTTC
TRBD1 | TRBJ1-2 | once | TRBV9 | CASSVVGQGNYGYTF | TGTGCCAGCAGCGTAGTGGGACAGGGTAACTATGGCTACACCTTC
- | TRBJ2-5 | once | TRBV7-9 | CASSPRGTGETQYF | TGTGCCAGCAGCCCCCGCGGCACTGGGGAGACCCAGTACTTC
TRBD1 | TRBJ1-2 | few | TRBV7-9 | CASSLALAGGGYGYTF | TGTGCCAGCAGCTTAGCGTTGGCAGGGGGAGGCTATGGCTACACCTTC
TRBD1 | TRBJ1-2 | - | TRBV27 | CASSSRQGANYGYTF | TGTGCCAGCAGTTCTCGACAGGGGGCGAACTATGGCTACACCTTC
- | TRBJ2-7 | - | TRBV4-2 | CASSSVSRVAYEQYF | TGTGCCAGCAGCTCCGTCTCCCGGGTTGCCTACGAGCAGTACTTC
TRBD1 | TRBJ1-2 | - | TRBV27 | CASSSGTALHTF | TGTGCCAGCAGCTCTGGGACAGCCTTACACACCTTC